The subject of this entry is one TCR beta chain. Its antigen remains unknown. Germline lookup yields CDR1 DFQATT and CDR2 SNEGSKA (reference sequence). The trim removed 4 bases at V and 7 bases at J, leaving 6 bases unmatched. The CDR3 covers 13 residues. As processed by the authors: It was from CDR3 differences across clinicopathological groups that a distant-metastasis classifier for papillary thyroid cancer was built. TCRdb recomputed clones from the PCR reads via MiXCR. TCRdb's processing, not the study's, gives the V and J calls here. The sample has tens of thousands of clones; about 12% are singletons. The sample is drawn from a study of metastatic and nonmetastatic thyroid tumors. Study in general: The study looked at repertoires side by side in blood and in tumor or nodule tissue from malignant and benign thyroid patients. Overall study results and limits: Benign nodules reportedly had significantly lower TCR beta diversity than malignant thyroid tumors in blood and tumor.

Patients underwent thyroid surgery, and none had received any treatment before it. This clonotype was sampled from a male donor with papillary thyroid cancer or a benign thyroid nodule (not recorded which). Some clones in this sample may be carry-over from other donors' samples. This rearrangement joins TRBV20-1 to TRBJ1-2, with 10 bases lining up with TRBD1. Material for sequencing was blood. In nucleotides, the CDR3 is TGCAGTGCTAATCGACAGGGGGCAGGTGGCTACACCTTC. It codes for CSANRQGAGGYTF.